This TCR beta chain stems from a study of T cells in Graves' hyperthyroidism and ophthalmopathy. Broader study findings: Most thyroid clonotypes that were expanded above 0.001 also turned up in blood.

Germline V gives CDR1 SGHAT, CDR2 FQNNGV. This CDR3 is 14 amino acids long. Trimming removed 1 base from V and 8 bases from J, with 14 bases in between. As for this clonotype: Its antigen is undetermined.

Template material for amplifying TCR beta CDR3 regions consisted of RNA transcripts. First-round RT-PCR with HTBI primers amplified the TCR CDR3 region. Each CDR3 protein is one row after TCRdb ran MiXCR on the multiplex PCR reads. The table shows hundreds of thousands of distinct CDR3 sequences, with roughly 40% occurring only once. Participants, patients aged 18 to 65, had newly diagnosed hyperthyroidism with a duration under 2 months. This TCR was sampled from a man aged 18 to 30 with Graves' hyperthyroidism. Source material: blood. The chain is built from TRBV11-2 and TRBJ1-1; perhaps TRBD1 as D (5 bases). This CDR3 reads CASSLGGALSEAFF. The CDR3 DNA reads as TGTGCCAGCAGCTTAGGAGGGGCCCTCTCGGAAGCTTTCTTT. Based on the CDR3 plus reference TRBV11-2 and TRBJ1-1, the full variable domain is EAGVAQSPRYKIIEKRQSVAFWCNPISGHATLYWYQQILGQGPKLLIQFQNNGVVDDSQLPKDRFSAERLKGVDSTLKIQPAKLEDSAVYLCASSLGGALSEAFFGQGTRLTVV.